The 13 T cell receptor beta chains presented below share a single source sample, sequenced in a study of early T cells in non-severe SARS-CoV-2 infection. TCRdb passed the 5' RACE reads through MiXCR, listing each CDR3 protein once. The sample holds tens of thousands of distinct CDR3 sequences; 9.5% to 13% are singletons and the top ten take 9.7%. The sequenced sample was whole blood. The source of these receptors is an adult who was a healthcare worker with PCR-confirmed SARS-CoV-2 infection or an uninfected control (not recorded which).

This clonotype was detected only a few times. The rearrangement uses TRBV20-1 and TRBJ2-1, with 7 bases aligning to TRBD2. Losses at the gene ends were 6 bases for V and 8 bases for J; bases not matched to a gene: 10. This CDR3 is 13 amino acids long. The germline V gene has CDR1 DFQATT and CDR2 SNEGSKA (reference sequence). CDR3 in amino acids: CSAMRTSQDEQFF. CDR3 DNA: TGCAGTGCCATGAGGACTAGTCAGGATGAGCAGTTCTTC.

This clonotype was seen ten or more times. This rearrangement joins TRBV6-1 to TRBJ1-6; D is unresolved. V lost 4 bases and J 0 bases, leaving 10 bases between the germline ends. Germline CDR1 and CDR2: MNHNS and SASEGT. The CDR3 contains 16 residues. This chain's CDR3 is CASSAPESSYNSPLHF. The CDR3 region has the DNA TGTGCCAGCAGTGCCCCGGAGAGCTCCTATAATTCACCCCTCCACTTT.

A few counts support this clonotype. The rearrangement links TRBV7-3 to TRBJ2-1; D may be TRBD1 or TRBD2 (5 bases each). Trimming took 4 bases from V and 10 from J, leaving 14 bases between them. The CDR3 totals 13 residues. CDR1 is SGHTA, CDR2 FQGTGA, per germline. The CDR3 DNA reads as TGTGCCAGCAGCTCCGATTGGGGGTACGAGCAGTTCTTC. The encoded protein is CASSSDWGYEQFF.

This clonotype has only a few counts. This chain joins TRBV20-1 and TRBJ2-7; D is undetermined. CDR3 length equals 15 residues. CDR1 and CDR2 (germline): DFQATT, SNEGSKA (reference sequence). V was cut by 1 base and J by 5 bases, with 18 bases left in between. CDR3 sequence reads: CSARGQTVRSDEQYF. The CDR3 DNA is TGCAGTGCTAGAGGCCAAACAGTTCGGTCCGACGAGCAGTACTTC.

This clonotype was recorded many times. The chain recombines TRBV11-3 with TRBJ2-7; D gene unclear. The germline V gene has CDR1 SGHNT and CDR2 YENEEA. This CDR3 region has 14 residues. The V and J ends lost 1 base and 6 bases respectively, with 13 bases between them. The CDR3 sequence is CASSLGPLDGEQYF. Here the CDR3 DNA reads TGTGCCAGCAGCTTAGGGCCTTTGGACGGCGAGCAGTACTTC.

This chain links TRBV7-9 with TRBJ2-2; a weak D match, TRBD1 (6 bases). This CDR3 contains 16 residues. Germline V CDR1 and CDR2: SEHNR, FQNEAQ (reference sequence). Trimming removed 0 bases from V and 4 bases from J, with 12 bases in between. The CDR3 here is CASSLALGGPTGELFF. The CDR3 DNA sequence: TGTGCCAGCAGCTTAGCCCTTGGGGGCCCCACCGGGGAGCTGTTTTTT.

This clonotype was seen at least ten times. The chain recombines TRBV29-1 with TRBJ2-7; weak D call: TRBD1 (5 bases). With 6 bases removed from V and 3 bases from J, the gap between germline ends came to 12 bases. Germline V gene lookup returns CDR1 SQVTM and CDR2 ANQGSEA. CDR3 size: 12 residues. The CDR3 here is CSVLGQGYEQYF. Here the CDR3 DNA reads TGCAGCGTCCTGGGGCAGGGCTACGAGCAGTACTTC.

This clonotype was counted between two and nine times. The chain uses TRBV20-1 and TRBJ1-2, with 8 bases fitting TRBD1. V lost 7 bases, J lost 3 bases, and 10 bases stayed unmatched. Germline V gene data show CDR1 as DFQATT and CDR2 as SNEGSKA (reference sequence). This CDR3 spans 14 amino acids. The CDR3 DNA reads TGCAGTGTTGGAGGACAGGGCGGAGACTATGGCTACACCTTC. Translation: CSVGGQGGDYGYTF.

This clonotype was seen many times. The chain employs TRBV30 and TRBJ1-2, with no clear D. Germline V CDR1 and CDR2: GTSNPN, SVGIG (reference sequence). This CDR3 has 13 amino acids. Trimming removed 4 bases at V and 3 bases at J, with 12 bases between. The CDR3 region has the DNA TGTGCCTGGACGCAGGACGAGGACTATGGCTACACCTTC. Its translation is CAWTQDEDYGYTF.

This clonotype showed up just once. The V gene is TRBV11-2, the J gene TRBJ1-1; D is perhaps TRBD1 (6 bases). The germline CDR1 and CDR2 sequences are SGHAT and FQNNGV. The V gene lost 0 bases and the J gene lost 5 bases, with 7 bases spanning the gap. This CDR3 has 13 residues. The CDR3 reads CASSLERGTEAFF. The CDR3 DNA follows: TGTGCCAGCAGCTTAGAAAGGGGGACTGAAGCTTTCTTT.

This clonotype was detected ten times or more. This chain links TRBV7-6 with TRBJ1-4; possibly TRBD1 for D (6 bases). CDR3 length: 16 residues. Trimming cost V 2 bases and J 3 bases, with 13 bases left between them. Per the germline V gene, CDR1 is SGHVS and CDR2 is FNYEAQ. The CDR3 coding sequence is TGTGCCAGCAGCTTACTTCAAGGGGGAGCTAATGAAAAACTGTTTTTT. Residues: CASSLLQGGANEKLFF.

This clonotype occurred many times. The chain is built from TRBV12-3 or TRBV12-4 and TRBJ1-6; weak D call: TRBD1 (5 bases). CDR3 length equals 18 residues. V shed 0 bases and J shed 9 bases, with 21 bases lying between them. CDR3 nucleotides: TGTGCCAGCAGTTTAGCACAAACGTCCAGGGCGAAGGGTTCACCCCTCCACTTT. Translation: CASSLAQTSRAKGSPLHF.

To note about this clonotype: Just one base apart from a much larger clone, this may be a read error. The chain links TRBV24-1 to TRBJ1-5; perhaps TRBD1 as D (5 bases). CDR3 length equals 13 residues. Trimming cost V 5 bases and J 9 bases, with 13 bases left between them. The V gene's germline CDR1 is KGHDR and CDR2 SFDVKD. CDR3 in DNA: TGTGCCACCAGTGCCGGGGCCTATCGGCCCCAGCATTTT. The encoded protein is CATSAGAYRPQHF.